Listed below are T cell receptor beta chains from one sample, sequenced in a study of identical twins. MiXCR, applied by TCRdb to the 5' RACE reads, yields one record per CDR3 protein. The sample includes 1.5 million to 2 million distinct CDR3 sequences, about 30% of them seen just once. The source material was cord blood. The receptors derive from a newborn girl in good health. Both conserved end residues are part of each CDR3. The order of the fields is V gene, D gene, J gene, CDR3 protein. A D gene is named only where the DNA matches it firmly.

V: TRBV27; D: NA; J: TRBJ1-2; CDR3: CASRWGDGNYGYTF
V: TRBV4-1; D: NA; J: TRBJ2-1; CDR3: CASSQVGISSYNEQFF
V: TRBV4-2; D: TRBD2; J: TRBJ2-3; CDR3: CASTTSVNTDTQYF
V: TRBV11-2; D: NA; J: TRBJ2-2; CDR3: CASSLEATGELFF
V: TRBV28; D: NA; J: TRBJ1-3; CDR3: CASSLARKGSGNTIYF
V: TRBV7-2; D: NA; J: TRBJ2-6; CDR3: CASSAYGTGANVLTF
V: TRBV3-1; D: NA; J: TRBJ2-3; CDR3: CASSQTRRDTQYF
V: TRBV10-3; D: NA; J: TRBJ1-2; CDR3: CAISESAGPNYGYTF
V: TRBV4-2; D: NA; J: TRBJ2-1; CDR3: CASSHEYSSYNEQFF
V: TRBV12-3/TRBV12-4; D: NA; J: TRBJ1-1; CDR3: CASSFASQNTEAFF
V: TRBV11-2; D: NA; J: TRBJ1-2; CDR3: CAGSSDYGYTF
V: TRBV3-1; D: NA; J: TRBJ2-7; CDR3: CASSQHGYEQYF
V: TRBV5-6; D: NA; J: NA; CDR3: CASRLLDRRSYNEQYF
V: TRBV9; D: NA; J: TRBJ2-4; CDR3: CASSVGALAKNIQYF
V: TRBV2; D: TRBD1; J: TRBJ1-1; CDR3: CASRDRPGTEAFF
V: TRBV10-3; D: TRBD1; J: TRBJ2-3; CDR3: CAISQSTTGVLDTQYF
V: TRBV20-1; D: TRBD2; J: TRBJ2-7; CDR3: CSAIPTSGLSYEQYF
V: TRBV27; D: NA; J: TRBJ2-5; CDR3: CASSPVAQETQYF
V: TRBV27; D: NA; J: NA; CDR3: CASSPTGHFEQYF
V: TRBV13; D: NA; J: TRBJ1-2; CDR3: CASSRRADNYGYTF
V: TRBV3-1; D: NA; J: TRBJ2-7; CDR3: CASSHVKGNNEQYF
V: TRBV20-1; D: NA; J: TRBJ1-2; CDR3: CSARVAERGYTF
V: TRBV4-2; D: NA; J: TRBJ2-3; CDR3: CASSKSLGGPIDTDTQYF
V: TRBV12-3/TRBV12-4; D: NA; J: TRBJ1-1; CDR3: CASNFRRLGNTEAFF
V: TRBV5-1; D: NA; J: TRBJ2-1; CDR3: CASSLVPTDSPYYNEQFF
V: TRBV3-1; D: TRBD2; J: TRBJ2-1; CDR3: CASSQVPESRGASFYNEQFF
V: TRBV2; D: NA; J: TRBJ2-1; CDR3: CASSEGPYNEQFF
V: TRBV9; D: NA; J: TRBJ2-7; CDR3: CASSPGAFTYEQYF
V: TRBV2; D: TRBD2; J: TRBJ2-3; CDR3: CASKAGVLTDTQYF